This passage covers 5 T cell receptor beta chains from one sample sequenced in a study of cytomegalovirus exposure and HLA in healthy donors. The study ran its PCR with 60 Vbeta and 13 Jbeta primers. TCRdb's table, derived via immunoSEQ multiplex PCR, lists solely in-frame clones and lacks some. The table includes approximately 170,000 clones, roughly 77% detected once. Sequencing was carried out using PBMCs. The receptors shown here come from a woman under 40 in good health and CMV-seropositive.

The chain is built from TRBV13 and TRBJ1-1, with D tentatively TRBD1 (5 bases). Germline V gene sequence: CDR1 PRHDT, CDR2 FYEKMQ (reference sequence). Trimming removed 5 bases at V and 2 bases at J, with 12 bases between. This CDR3 has 14 amino acids. The CDR3, as DNA: TGTGCCAGCAGCCAGGCGCGGGGCAACACTGAAGCTTTCTTT. Translated: CASSQARGNTEAFF.

The chain links TRBV10-3 to TRBJ1-1; D gene uncertain. CDR3 size: 12 residues. Trimming took off 3 bases at V and 6 bases at J, with 8 bases between the two ends. Germline loops: CDR1 ENHRY, CDR2 SYGVKD. This CDR3 reads CAISDTAAEAFF. The CDR3 DNA follows: TGTGCCATCAGTGATACGGCGGCTGAAGCTTTCTTT.

This clone was picked up a small number of times. The chain joins TRBV11-2 to TRBJ2-7, with 8 nucleotides matching TRBD2. V lost 1 base to trimming and J lost 4 bases; unmatched junction nucleotides: 3. The CDR3 length is 14 residues. Germline V gives CDR1 SGHAT, CDR2 FQNNGV. This CDR3 reads CASSLAGGPYEQYF. The DNA of the CDR3 is TGTGCCAGCAGCTTAGCGGGAGGGCCGTACGAGCAGTACTTC.

The chain uses TRBV27 and TRBJ2-1; the match to TRBD2 covers 9 bases. This CDR3 has 13 residues. The germline CDR1 and CDR2 sequences are MNHEY and SMNVEV (reference sequence). V trimming: 4 bases; J trimming: 9 bases; junction bases outside the gene matches: 4. The CDR3 here is CASSWAGGGEQFF. In DNA, the CDR3 is TGTGCCAGCAGTTGGGCGGGAGGGGGTGAGCAGTTCTTC.

The chain combines TRBV27 with TRBJ2-7; 14 nucleotides line up with TRBD2. The trim removed 2 bases at V and 0 bases at J, leaving 6 bases unmatched. The CDR3 covers 18 residues. The germline V gene encodes CDR1 MNHEY and CDR2 SMNVEV (reference sequence). This CDR3 reads CASSLIGLAGGFSYEQYF. CDR3 coding DNA: TGTGCCAGCAGTTTAATCGGACTAGCGGGAGGTTTCTCCTACGAGCAGTACTTC.